The clone carrying this T cell receptor (beta chain) appeared a single time. The data are from a study of blood T cell repertoires in COVID-19. Background on the study: Samples taken during acute and convalescent COVID-19 were collected in the United States, Italy and Spain. T cells, B-cell-depleted T cells, or PBMCs supplied cDNA or gDNA.

Per the original methods: How many nucleated cells were present was estimated from reference gene primer amplification. TCRdb keeps only in-frame clones here, not all; method: immunoSEQ multiplex PCR. The DNA gave D and trimming, while V, J and clone size come from that table. The data show about 200,000 clones, around nine tenths seen once. Germline-derived CDR1 and CDR2 are SGHRS and YFSETQ. This CDR3 is 14 amino acids long. V shed 2 bases, J shed 0 bases, and the junction held 2 bases outside the gene matches. The specimen sequenced was peripheral blood. The chain employs TRBV5-1 and TRBJ2-7, with 7 positions matching TRBD1. This clonotype was obtained from a man between 40 and 49 years old with acute or convalescent COVID-19. The CDR3 DNA follows: TGCGCCAGCAGCTTATGGGACAGCTCCTACGAGCAGTACTTC. Translated: CASSLWDSSYEQYF.